The sequence of this T cell receptor (beta chain) was determined in a study of human T cells and chemical hapten exposure. At the level of the study: The patient population, which was mostly female, had alopecia areata, totalis or universalis.

Sample time point: pre-sensitization, week 0. The treatment is: therapeutic diphenylcyclopropenone sensitization with weekly scalp DPC. Every donor had alopecia and was 18 to 70 years old; all were suitable for DPC. Deletions cut 7 bases from V and 6 bases from J, with 16 bases between. Germline CDR1 and CDR2: MNHEY and SVGEGT. CDR3 length: 14 residues. As concerns this clonotype: Its antigen is unknown.

Points from the study as a whole: TCRs whose frequency exceeded 1 in 1000 remained the same following DPC sensitization.

During construction of the library, unique molecular identifiers were attached to individual cDNA molecules for quantitative, reproducible TCR counting. TCRdb analysed the RACE reads with MiXCR anew, one entry per CDR3 protein. The sample carries under 200,000 distinct CDR3 sequences, roughly 30% recorded once. This chain links TRBV6-2 or TRBV6-3 with TRBJ1-5; perhaps TRBD1 as D (6 bases). Sequenced material: whole blood, taken in connection with sensitization to the hapten diphenylcyclopropenone (DPC). The sequence was obtained from a woman in her twenties or thirties with alopecia areata. Some clones in this sample may be carry-over from other donors' samples. The CDR3 sequence: CASTGTGGSQPQHF. CDR3 DNA sequence: TGTGCCAGCACCGGGACGGGGGGCAGTCAGCCCCAGCATTTT.